This T cell receptor (beta chain) was observed in a study of human T cells and chemical hapten exposure. Notes on the study in general: Expanded TCRs grouped into significantly more large CDR3 similarity clusters than controls produced. The number of TCRs over 1 in 1000 frequency stayed unchanged after DPC.

MiXCR, applied by TCRdb to the RACE reads, yields one record per CDR3 protein. The table has 71,000 or so distinct CDR3 sequences, 9.8% seen once. Time point denoted: patch test 1, 2 weeks after DPC sensitization. Treatment described: therapeutic diphenylcyclopropenone sensitization with weekly scalp DPC. Unfractionated whole blood was the source from which total RNA was extracted. This clonotype was seen ten or more times. Its antigen is not known. V was cut by 5 bases and J by 10 bases, with 15 bases left in between. The CDR3 contains 13 residues. From germline, CDR1 is WSHSY and CDR2 SAAADI. This TCR was sampled from a woman aged 40 to 50 with alopecia areata. Some clones in this sample may be carry-over from other donors' samples. Sample: whole blood, taken in connection with sensitization to the hapten diphenylcyclopropenone (DPC). The rearrangement joins TRBV10-2 to TRBJ2-1; D possibly corresponds to TRBD1 (6 bases). The CDR3 DNA reads as TGCGCCAGCAGTCAACTTCCGGGACACGAGCAGTTCTTC. Residues: CASSQLPGHEQFF.